A selection of T cell receptor beta chains follows, all from one sample in a study of T cell changes during pregnancy in multiple sclerosis. The method was immunoSEQ multiplex PCR; TCRdb's version includes in-frame clones alone and lacks a portion of them. The sample holds about 100,000 clones, about 89% seen once. The specimen was peripheral blood, collected after pregnancy. The receptors here all came from a female donor with multiple sclerosis, enrolled in a pregnancy study. Each CDR3 is given without its conserved first and last residue.

v_call: TRBV9
cdr3_aa: ASSANRDGYT

v_call: TRBV4-1
cdr3_aa: ASSQDSQGNSPLH

v_call: TRBV4-1
cdr3_aa: ASSQDTGASNPSNYGYT

v_call: TRBV10-3
cdr3_aa: AISSGSVGNQPQH

v_call: TRBV7-6
cdr3_aa: ASSLAAGGEKLF

v_call: TRBV4-1
cdr3_aa: ASSQDPGQGAYYTEAF

v_call: TRBV6-5
cdr3_aa: ASRYLQGHEGYT

v_call: TRBV28
cdr3_aa: ASRPPSQGFFSDSPLH

v_call: TRBV27
cdr3_aa: ASSWDRYNEQF

v_call: TRBV13
cdr3_aa: ASSFSDTQY

v_call: TRBV6-5
cdr3_aa: ASSLLHSGGPEAF

v_call: TRBV6-4
cdr3_aa: ASSQGETYGYT

v_call: TRBV7-2
cdr3_aa: ASSPGTSKTYEQY

v_call: TRBV4-1
cdr3_aa: ASSQVLVGGTEAF

v_call: TRBV6-5
cdr3_aa: ASSYSTVSGANVLT

v_call: TRBV7-3
cdr3_aa: ASSLMDRVNSPLH

v_call: TRBV19
cdr3_aa: ASSSLAGSGDTGELF

v_call: TRBV27
cdr3_aa: ASSLGRGTEAF

v_call: TRBV9
cdr3_aa: AKGGDSSFLTVDGFTKNSPLH

v_call: TRBV7-9
cdr3_aa: ASSYGQGTGNYGYT

v_call: TRBV7-9
cdr3_aa: ASSLAGDSRNTIY

v_call: TRBV7-6
cdr3_aa: ASSLLSGGGEQY

v_call: TRBV2
cdr3_aa: ASSDRGSNQPQH

v_call: TRBV5-6
cdr3_aa: ASSLGVAGVTDTQY

v_call: TRBV18
cdr3_aa: ASSPPLGGWNEQY

v_call: TRBV6-1
cdr3_aa: ASNSGKETQY

v_call: TRBV18
cdr3_aa: ASSADRGVYGYT

v_call: TRBV23-1
cdr3_aa: ASLPPRRANTEAF

v_call: TRBV5-1
cdr3_aa: ASSLRQAGTEAF

v_call: TRBV6-1
cdr3_aa: ASSEAGWTAYNEQF

v_call: TRBV29-1
cdr3_aa: SGEILVQETQY

v_call: TRBV7-6
cdr3_aa: ASSSSGTGSFGYT

v_call: TRBV11-2
cdr3_aa: ASSLTPEAF

v_call: TRBV19
cdr3_aa: ASSQNSPLH

v_call: TRBV5-6
cdr3_aa: ASSLELDRATGELF

v_call: TRBV4-1
cdr3_aa: ASSQGTGGSYGYT

v_call: TRBV11-1
cdr3_aa: ASSPQGSEQY

v_call: TRBV5-1
cdr3_aa: ASSLVGQGAPANEKLF

v_call: TRBV27
cdr3_aa: ASSSGARGNYGYT

v_call: TRBV2
cdr3_aa: ASSEAVSGATQY

v_call: TRBV6-5
cdr3_aa: ASSLAGSGRETQY

v_call: TRBV5-1
cdr3_aa: ASSGEGVAGYT

v_call: TRBV6-6
cdr3_aa: ASSFRQPANTGELF

v_call: TRBV2
cdr3_aa: ASSEWGEETQY

v_call: TRBV11-2
cdr3_aa: ASTGGAYEQY